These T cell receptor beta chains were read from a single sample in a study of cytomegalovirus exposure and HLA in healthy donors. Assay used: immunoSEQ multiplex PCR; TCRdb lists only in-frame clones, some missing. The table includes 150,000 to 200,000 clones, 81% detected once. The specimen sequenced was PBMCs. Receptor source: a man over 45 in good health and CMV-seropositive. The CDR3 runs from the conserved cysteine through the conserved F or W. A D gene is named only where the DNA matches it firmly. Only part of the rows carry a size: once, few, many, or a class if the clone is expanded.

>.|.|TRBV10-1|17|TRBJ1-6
CASSESPGWRDYSPLHF
TGCGCCAGCAGTGAGTCCCCAGGGTGGAGAGATTATTCACCCCTCCACTTT
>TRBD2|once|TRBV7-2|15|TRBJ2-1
CASSFSGRDTKGQFF
TGTGCCAGCAGCTTCAGCGGGAGGGACACTAAGGGGCAGTTCTTC
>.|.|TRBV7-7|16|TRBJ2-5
CASSPSGTGRAETQYF
TGTGCTAGCAGCCCAAGCGGTACAGGGCGGGCAGAGACCCAGTACTTC
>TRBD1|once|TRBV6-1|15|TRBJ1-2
CASSEILRGNYGYTF
TGTGCCAGCAGTGAAATCCTCAGGGGGAACTATGGCTACACCTTC
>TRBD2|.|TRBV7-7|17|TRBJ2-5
CASSLGGLAGVRETQYF
TGTGCTAGCAGCTTAGGGGGGCTAGCGGGGGTCCGGGAGACCCAGTACTTC
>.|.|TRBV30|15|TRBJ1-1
CAWSPGLAVGTEAFF
TGTGCCTGGAGTCCGGGACTCGCGGTGGGCACTGAAGCTTTCTTT
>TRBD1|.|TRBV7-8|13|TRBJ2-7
CASSQDRGREQYF
TGTGCCAGCAGCCAGGACAGGGGGCGCGAGCAGTACTTC
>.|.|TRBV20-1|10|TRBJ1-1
CSAVVPAAFF
TGCAGTGCCGTCGTCCCCGCGGCTTTCTTT
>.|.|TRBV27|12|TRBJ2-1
CASSNHRVRQFF
TGTGCCAGCAGCAATCACAGGGTTAGGCAGTTCTTC
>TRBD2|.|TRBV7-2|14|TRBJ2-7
CASSADGLENEQYF
TGTGCCAGCAGCGCGGACGGACTAGAGAACGAGCAGTACTTC
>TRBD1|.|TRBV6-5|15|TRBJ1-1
CASSRTGSMNTEAFF
TGTGCCAGCAGTAGGACAGGGTCCATGAACACTGAAGCTTTCTTT
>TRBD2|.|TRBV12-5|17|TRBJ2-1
CASGLVHLAEQYNEQFF
TGTGCTAGTGGTTTGGTGCACCTAGCGGAGCAGTACAATGAGCAGTTCTTC
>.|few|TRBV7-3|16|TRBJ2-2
CASSTASGLFTGELFF
TGTGCCAGCAGCACCGCGTCGGGATTATTCACCGGGGAGCTGTTTTTT
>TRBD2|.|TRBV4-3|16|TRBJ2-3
CASSQGLARSTDTQYF
TGCGCCAGCAGCCAAGGACTAGCTCGTAGCACAGATACGCAGTATTTT
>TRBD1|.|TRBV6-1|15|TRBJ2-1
CASTKDRASYNEQFF
TGTGCCAGCACTAAGGACAGGGCCTCCTACAATGAGCAGTTCTTC
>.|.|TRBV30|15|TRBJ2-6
CAWSPLRSGANVLTF
TGTGCCTGGAGCCCCCTGCGCTCTGGGGCCAACGTCCTGACTTTC
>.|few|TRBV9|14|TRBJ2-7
CASSPRPVAAEQYF
TGTGCCAGCAGCCCTAGACCCGTAGCAGCCGAGCAGTACTTC
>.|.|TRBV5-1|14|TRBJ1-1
CASSLLPGDAEAFF
TGCGCCAGCAGCTTGCTTCCAGGGGACGCTGAAGCTTTCTTT
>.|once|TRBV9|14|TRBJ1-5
CASSVGRAGQPQHF
TGTGCCAGCAGCGTAGGCAGGGCGGGGCAGCCCCAGCATTTT
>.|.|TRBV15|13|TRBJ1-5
CATSSTGYQPQHF
TGTGCCACCAGCAGTACAGGGTATCAGCCCCAGCATTTT
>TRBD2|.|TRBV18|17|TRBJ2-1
CASSPPGTTLNRNEQFF
TGTGCCAGCTCACCACCGGGGACTACCCTCAATCGCAATGAGCAGTTCTTC
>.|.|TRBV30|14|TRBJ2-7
CAWNQGGPVYEQYF
TGTGCCTGGAATCAAGGCGGCCCGGTATACGAGCAGTACTTC